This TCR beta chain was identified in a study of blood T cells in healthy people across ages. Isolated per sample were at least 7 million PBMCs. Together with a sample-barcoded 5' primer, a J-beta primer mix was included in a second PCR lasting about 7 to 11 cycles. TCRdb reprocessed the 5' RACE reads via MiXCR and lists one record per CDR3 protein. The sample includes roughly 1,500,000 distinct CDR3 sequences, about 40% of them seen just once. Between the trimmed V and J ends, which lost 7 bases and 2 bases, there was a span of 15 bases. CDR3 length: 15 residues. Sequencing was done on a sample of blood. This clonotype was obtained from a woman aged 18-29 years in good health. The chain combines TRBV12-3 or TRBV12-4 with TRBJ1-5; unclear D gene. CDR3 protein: CASTHGERGNQPQHF. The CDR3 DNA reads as TGTGCCAGCACCCACGGGGAGAGGGGCAATCAGCCCCAGCATTTT.